Presented here are 9 T cell receptor beta chains from one specimen sequenced in a study of cytomegalovirus exposure and HLA in healthy donors. In the PCR, 60 Vbeta and 13 Jbeta primers were used. The protocol was immunoSEQ multiplex PCR, while the TCRdb copy is restricted to in-frame clones and leaves out a portion. The sample has 130,000 to 150,000 clones; around three quarters are singletons. Sequencing used PBMCs. These receptors all stem from a woman aged 40 to 55 in good health and CMV-seronegative.

The chain carries TRBV30 and TRBJ2-7, with TRBD2 identical over 11 bases. V shed 2 bases, J shed 2 bases, and the junction held 2 bases outside the gene matches. The CDR3 covers 14 residues. Germline V gives CDR1 GTSNPN, CDR2 SVGIG (reference sequence). CDR3 residues: CAWSLAGGAYEQYF. As DNA, the CDR3 is TGTGCCTGGAGTTTAGCGGGAGGGGCCTACGAGCAGTACTTC.

Only one count was recorded for this clone. The chain links TRBV5-1 to TRBJ1-2; no definite D call. The CDR3 spans 13 residues. Trimming shortened V by 5 bases and J by 2 bases, and 10 bases separated the two germline ends. Germline CDR1 is SGHRS and CDR2 is YFSETQ. The DNA of the CDR3 is TGCGCCAGCAGTTACTTTTCGAACTATGGCTACACCTTC. Translated: CASSYFSNYGYTF.

CDR3 coding DNA: TGTGCCAGCAGCTTAGCGGGACATTCCTACAATGAGCAGTTCTTC. Protein product: CASSLAGHSYNEQFF. V gene TRBV5-8 combines with J gene TRBJ2-1, with D perhaps TRBD2 (7 bases). The CDR3 spans 15 residues. The V and J ends lost 2 bases and 1 base respectively, with 10 bases between them. The germline gives CDR1 SGHTS, CDR2 YDEGEE. Using reference TRBV5-8 and TRBJ2-1 for the parts outside the CDR3, the full variable domain is EAGVTQSPTHLIKTRGQQATLRCSPISGHTSVYWYQQALGLGLQFLLWYDEGEERNRGNFPPRFSGRQFPNYSSELNVNALELEDSALYLCASSLAGHSYNEQFFGPGTRLTVL.

V usage is TRBV28 and J usage is TRBJ1-3; D call uncertain. The length of the CDR3 is 14 residues. CDR1 MDHEN and CDR2 SYDVKM come from the germline V gene. With 7 bases removed from V and 1 base from J, the gap between germline ends came to 11 bases. The CDR3 DNA follows: TGTGCCAGCAAAATAGGAGGATCTGGAAACACCATATATTTT. This gives the protein CASKIGGSGNTIYF.

In this sample, this clone turned up once. The DNA of the CDR3 is TGTGCCAGCAGCCAAGGGACAATCCAAGAGACCCAGTACTTC. Translation gives CASSQGTIQETQYF. The rearrangement joins TRBV4-2 to TRBJ2-5; possible D gene TRBD1, 5 bases. CDR1 and CDR2 from the germline V gene are LGHNA and YNFKEQ. The CDR3 has 14 residues. Deletions cut 1 base from V and 1 base from J, with 7 bases between.

The chain links TRBV7-6 to TRBJ1-3; D unresolved. V lost 1 base, J lost 1 base, and 5 bases lay in between. This CDR3 is 14 amino acids long. Germline CDR1 reads SGHVS; CDR2 reads FNYEAQ. In DNA form, the CDR3 reads TGTGCCAGCAGCTTAGGGCTTTCTGGAAACACCATATATTTT. Encoded protein: CASSLGLSGNTIYF.

The CDR3 region has the DNA TGTGCCAGCTCACCACAGGAGGGAGGTACCTACGAGCAGTACTTC. Encoded protein: CASSPQEGGTYEQYF. The rearrangement joins TRBV18 to TRBJ2-7; D might be TRBD2 (6 bases). Trimming took off 1 base at V and 2 bases at J, with 12 bases between the two ends. The germline V gene has CDR1 KGHSH and CDR2 LQKENI. CDR3 size: 15 residues.

The CDR3 region is CASSFGLGRNYGYTF. The CDR3 DNA reads as TGTGCCAGCAGCTTTGGACTGGGCCGCAACTATGGCTACACCTTC. The rearrangement links TRBV11-2 to TRBJ1-2; no reliable D call. CDR1 and CDR2 from the germline V gene are SGHAT and FQNNGV. Trimming left V 3 bases short and J 2 bases short, with 13 bases between. The CDR3 covers 15 residues.

The chain is built from TRBV5-4 and TRBJ2-7; the match to TRBD2 covers 14 bases. The trim removed 2 bases at V and 3 bases at J, leaving 1 base unmatched. The CDR3 contains 15 residues. Germline V gives CDR1 SGHNT, CDR2 YYREEE (reference sequence). CDR3 sequence reads: CASSLGTSGSYEQYF. In nucleotides, the CDR3 is TGTGCCAGCAGCTTAGGGACTAGCGGGAGCTACGAGCAGTACTTC.